The 10 T cell receptor beta chains presented below share a single source sample, sequenced in a study of low-dose radiotherapy and immunotherapy resistance in tumors. Time point given: after trial treatment. Noted treatment: LDRT plus nivolumab, ipilimumab, low-dose cyclophosphamide and aspirin (RACIN trial). Both TCRalpha and TCRbeta chains were reverse transcribed with V-gene-specific primers. With a V-primer adapter and a constant-region primer, TCRs were amplified for 20 PCR cycles. MiXCR, applied by TCRdb to the reads, yields one record per CDR3 protein. This table has around 58,000 distinct CDR3 sequences, 23% appearing once. This sample comprised PBMCs, obtained after low-dose radiotherapy plus immunotherapy. These receptors were obtained from a male donor with prostate cancer.

On this clonotype: Since a far larger clone is one base different, this is likely a read error. The rearrangement joins TRBV15 to TRBJ2-7, with 9 positions matching TRBD2. The V segment lost 2 bases and the J segment 7 bases; nucleotides outside the gene matches: 12. The CDR3 length is 16 residues. Germline V CDR1 and CDR2: LNHNV, YYDKDF (reference sequence). CDR3 nucleotides: TGTGCCACCAGCAGATCGCGGGGGGGCCCCTACAATGAGCAGTACTTC. This translates into CATSRSRGGPYNEQYF. Supplemented by reference TRBV15 and TRBJ2-7, the full variable domain reads DAMVIQNPRYQVTQFGKPVTLSCSQTLNHNVMYWYQQKSSQAPKLLFHYYDKDFNNEADTPDNFQSRRPNTSFCFLDIRSPGLGDTAMYLCATSRSRGGPYNEQYFGPGTRLTVT.

This clonotype showed up just once. V and J are TRBV28 and TRBJ2-7, with 10 bases identical to TRBD1. V shed 5 bases, J shed 3 bases, and the junction held 1 base outside the gene matches. This CDR3 has 13 residues. Germline CDR1 reads MDHEN; CDR2 reads SYDVKM. CDR3 sequence reads: CASSRTGGYEQYF. The CDR3 bases are TGTGCCAGCAGTCGGACAGGGGGCTACGAGCAGTACTTC.

Many counts were recorded for this clonotype. The genes are TRBV12-3 or TRBV12-4 and TRBJ1-5; TRBD1 aligns across 8 bases. Trimming cost V 6 bases and J 4 bases; bases outside gene matches: 5. The CDR3 sequence is 14 residues long. In DNA form, the CDR3 reads TGTGCCAGCAGGCCCGACAGGGGAAATCAGCCCCAGCATTTT. It specifies CASRPDRGNQPQHF.

In its sample, this clonotype was seen many times. The rearrangement links TRBV5-3 to TRBJ2-5, with D perhaps matching TRBD1 or TRBD2 (5 bases each). TRBV5-3 is an open reading frame whose function is uncertain. The CDR3 spans 13 residues. Trimming shortened V by 8 bases and J by 2 bases, and 13 bases separated the two germline ends. The DNA for the CDR3 is TGTGCCAGCAGCCGGGACGGTCAAGAGACCCAGTACTTC. Translation: CASSRDGQETQYF.

Of note for this clonotype: This sequence is one base from a far larger clone and is likely a read error. The chain combines TRBV10-3 with TRBJ2-5; 10 nucleotides line up with TRBD2. CDR1 and CDR2 (germline): ENHRY, SYGVKD. The CDR3 is 14 amino acids. Losses at the gene ends were 6 bases for V and 11 bases for J; bases not matched to a gene: 12. The CDR3: CAIRGTSDTNEQYF. The CDR3 DNA is TGTGCCATCAGGGGGACTAGCGACACGAATGAGCAGTACTTC.

This clonotype was observed many times. V is TRBV11-2 and J is TRBJ1-2; D not certain. CDR3 length: 14 residues. CDR1 and CDR2 from the germline V gene are SGHAT and FQNNGV. The V gene lost 0 bases and the J gene lost 7 bases, with 12 bases spanning the gap. The CDR3 nucleotides read TGTGCCAGCAGCTTAGAAGGAGGTACTGGTGGCTACACCTTC. Amino acid sequence: CASSLEGGTGGYTF.

The chain employs TRBV28 and TRBJ1-5; D unclear. The CDR3 consists of 15 residues. Germline V gene lookup returns CDR1 MDHEN and CDR2 SYDVKM. V lost 7 bases, J lost 3 bases, and 16 bases lay in between. The CDR3 DNA reads TGTGCCAGCACCGAGGGCAGCGTTCACAATCAGCCCCAGCATTTT. Its translation: CASTEGSVHNQPQHF.

The chain couples TRBV5-1 to TRBJ1-1; 7 positions agree with TRBD1. V was clipped by 0 bases and J by 5 bases; unmatched bases: 7. There are 15 residues in the CDR3. Germline CDR1 SGHRS, CDR2 YFSETQ. Written as DNA, the CDR3 is TGCGCCAGCAGCTTGGAATACCAGGGGGGGACTGAAGCTTTCTTT. Amino acids: CASSLEYQGGTEAFF.

This clonotype was seen many times. The chain employs TRBV7-9 and TRBJ2-7, with D possibly being TRBD2 (5 bases). This CDR3 has 16 residues. Trimming cost V 2 bases and J 5 bases, with 19 bases left between them. CDR1 and CDR2 (germline): SEHNR, FQNEAQ (reference sequence). CDR3 nucleotide sequence: TGTGCCAGCAGCTTATCGGGGTTGGGCCTTGGCCACGAGCAGTACTTC. Amino acids: CASSLSGLGLGHEQYF.

There are many counts of this clonotype. As DNA, the CDR3 is TGTGCCAGCAGCTTAGTTGGGATCTCTGGAAACACCATATATTTT. This gives the protein CASSLVGISGNTIYF. The rearrangement joins TRBV7-2 to TRBJ1-3; D not resolved. The CDR3 contains 15 residues. Trimming pared 1 base from V and 0 bases from J, leaving 7 bases between. The germline gives CDR1 SGHTA, CDR2 FQGNSA.